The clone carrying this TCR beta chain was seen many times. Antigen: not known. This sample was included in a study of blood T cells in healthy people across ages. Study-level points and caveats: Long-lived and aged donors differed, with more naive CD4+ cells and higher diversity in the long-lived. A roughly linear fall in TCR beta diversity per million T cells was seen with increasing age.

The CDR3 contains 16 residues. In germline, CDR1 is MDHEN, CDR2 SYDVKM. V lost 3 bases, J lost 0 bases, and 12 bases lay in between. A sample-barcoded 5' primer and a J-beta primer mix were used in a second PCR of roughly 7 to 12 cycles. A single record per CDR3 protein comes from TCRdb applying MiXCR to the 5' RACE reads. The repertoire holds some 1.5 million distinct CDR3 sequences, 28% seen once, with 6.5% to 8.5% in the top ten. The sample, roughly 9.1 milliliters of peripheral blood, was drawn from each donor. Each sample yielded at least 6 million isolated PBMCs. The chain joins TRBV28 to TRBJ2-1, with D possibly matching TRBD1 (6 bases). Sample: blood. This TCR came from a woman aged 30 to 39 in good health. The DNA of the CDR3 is TGTGCCAGCAGTTTTTGGGACATAAACTCCTACAATGAGCAGTTCTTC. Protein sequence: CASSFWDINSYNEQFF.